These 29 T cell receptor beta chains originate from one sample sequenced in a study of cytomegalovirus exposure and HLA in healthy donors. Both 60 Vbeta primers and 13 Jbeta primers went into the PCR. TCRdb keeps only in-frame clones here, not all; method: immunoSEQ multiplex PCR. The sample holds 75,000 to 95,000 clones, about 83% seen once. Sequencing was done on a sample of PBMCs. The receptors shown here come from a woman younger than 30 in good health and CMV-seropositive.

The V gene is TRBV25-1, the J gene TRBJ2-3; D remains ambiguous. Trimming took 1 base from V and 4 from J, leaving 15 bases between them. The CDR3 spans 16 residues. Germline lookup yields CDR1 MGHDK and CDR2 SYGVNS. The CDR3 DNA reads as TGTGCCAGCAGTGAATCAATAGCCCTCCCCCCAGATACGCAGTATTTT. Translating gives CASSESIALPPDTQYF.

The rearrangement joins TRBV4-2 to TRBJ2-7, with TRBD1 as a possible D gene (7 bases). V lost 4 bases to trimming and J lost 3 bases, with 16 bases between them. CDR1 and CDR2 (germline): LGHNA, YNFKEQ. The CDR3 loop spans 15 amino acids. The CDR3 sequence: CASSRSTGRSYEQYF. The DNA for the CDR3 is TGTGCCAGCAGCCGTTCGACAGGGAGGAGCTACGAGCAGTACTTC.

This clone came up a few times. The chain is built from TRBV5-1 and TRBJ2-7; D may be TRBD2 (6 bases). Germline V CDR1 and CDR2: SGHRS, YFSETQ. V lost 4 bases and J 3 bases, leaving 14 bases between the germline ends. The CDR3 contains 14 residues. The DNA of the CDR3 is TGCGCCAGCAGCCCCCAGGGCGGGGTCTACGAGCAGTACTTC. Translated, it gives CASSPQGGVYEQYF.

This chain uses TRBV6-1 with TRBJ2-7; possible D gene TRBD1, 6 bases. Trimming took off 2 bases at V and 3 bases at J, with 14 bases between the two ends. This CDR3 comprises 15 residues. Per the germline V gene, CDR1 is MNHNS and CDR2 is SASEGT. CDR3: CASSEFQGFGYEQYF. CDR3 DNA sequence: TGTGCCAGCAGTGAATTTCAGGGGTTTGGCTACGAGCAGTACTTC.

The rearrangement links TRBV18 to TRBJ2-1, with D perhaps TRBD2 (5 bases). The CDR3 is made up of 14 amino acids. In germline, CDR1 is KGHSH, CDR2 LQKENI. The germline V and J ends were trimmed by 6 bases and 10 bases, with 19 bases remaining between them. This CDR3 is CASSRADRGLEQFF. CDR3 in DNA: TGTGCCAGCTCTCGTGCGGACCGGGGTCTCGAGCAGTTCTTC.

The chain has TRBV5-1 and TRBJ1-4, with D possibly TRBD1 on 5 matching bases. This CDR3 has 17 amino acids. Germline lookup yields CDR1 SGHRS and CDR2 YFSETQ. V lost 1 base and J 4 bases, leaving 17 bases between the germline ends. The chain's CDR3 is CASSLLEMVGGNEKLFF. The CDR3 DNA reads TGCGCCAGCAGCTTGTTGGAGATGGTCGGGGGTAATGAAAAACTGTTTTTT. The full variable domain, in which reference TRBV5-1 and TRBJ1-4 provide the parts outside the CDR3, is KAGVTQTPRYLIKTRGQQVTLSCSPISGHRSVSWYQQTPGQGLQFLFEYFSETQRNKGNFPGRFSGRQFSNSRSEMNVSTLELGDSALYLCASSLLEMVGGNEKLFFGSGTQLSVL.

This clone was recorded only once. J is TRBJ1-1 and V is TRBV18; no clear D. The CDR3 extends over 14 amino acids. Germline V CDR1 and CDR2: KGHSH, LQKENI. V was cut by 2 bases and J by 3 bases, with 10 bases left in between. The DNA for the CDR3 is TGTGCCAGCTCACCAGACGGGTGGGACACTGAAGCTTTCTTT. Its protein product is CASSPDGWDTEAFF.

The chain has TRBV29-1 and TRBJ2-2; 10 positions agree with TRBD1. This CDR3 comprises 16 residues. CDR1 is SQVTM, CDR2 ANQGSEA, per germline. V was pared by 0 bases and J by 6 bases, with 7 bases of the junction left unmatched. The DNA of the CDR3 is TGCAGCGTTGAAGAACCGACAGGGGGCGCACCCGGGGAGCTGTTTTTT. It is translated as CSVEEPTGGAPGELFF.

J is TRBJ2-7 and V is TRBV2, with TRBD2 identical over 9 bases. The CDR3 runs 16 residues. Germline trimming cut 4 bases from V and 2 bases from J; bases unmatched to any gene: 9. From germline, CDR1 is SNHLY and CDR2 FYNNEI. In nucleotides, the CDR3 is TGTGCCAGCAGTGCCTCTACGGGACTAGCAACCTACGAGCAGTACTTC. Its translation: CASSASTGLATYEQYF.

The rearrangement joins TRBV27 to TRBJ2-7, with 7 bases fitting TRBD1. This CDR3 has 13 amino acids. The trim removed 3 bases at V and 9 bases at J, leaving 8 bases unmatched. Germline V gene data show CDR1 as MNHEY and CDR2 as SMNVEV (reference sequence). CDR3 sequence reads: CASSLLQGIGQYF. In DNA, the CDR3 is TGTGCCAGCAGTTTGCTACAGGGGATTGGGCAGTACTTC.

This clone has a handful of counts. V and J are TRBV5-5 and TRBJ1-4; D is ambiguous. CDR3 length: 14 residues. V shed 0 bases and J shed 5 bases, with 8 bases lying between them. The germline CDR1 and CDR2 sequences are SGHKS and YYEKEE (reference sequence). The CDR3 bases are TGTGCCAGCAGCTTGGGGCGGCTGAATGAAAAACTGTTTTTT. Its translation is CASSLGRLNEKLFF. Supplemented by reference TRBV5-5 and TRBJ1-4, the full variable domain reads DAGVTQSPTHLIKTRGQQVTLRCSPISGHKSVSWYQQVLGQGPQFIFQYYEKEERGRGNFPDRFSARQFPNYSSELNVNALLLGDSALYLCASSLGRLNEKLFFGSGTQLSVL.

This clone was counted between two and nine times. V gene TRBV5-1 combines with J gene TRBJ1-6, with a weak D call TRBD1 (5 bases). Germline CDR1 and CDR2: SGHRS and YFSETQ. The CDR3 is 15 residues long. V lost 4 bases to trimming and J lost 2 bases, with 10 bases between them. The CDR3 is CASSADTTYNSPLHF. In DNA, the CDR3 is TGCGCCAGCAGCGCGGACACAACCTATAATTCACCCCTCCACTTT.

The chain couples TRBV5-4 to TRBJ2-7; 7 bases match TRBD1. J was trimmed by 0 bases and V by 0 bases; bases with no gene match: 3. The length of the CDR3 is 15 residues. Germline CDR1 and CDR2: SGHNT and YYREEE (reference sequence). CDR3 nucleotides: TGTGCCAGCAGCTTGGGACAGGGAACCTCCTACGAGCAGTACTTC. Translated, it gives CASSLGQGTSYEQYF.

This clone was recorded once. The rearrangement joins TRBV5-1 to TRBJ1-4, with a weak D call TRBD1 (5 bases). The CDR3 sequence is 15 residues long. Germline CDR1 SGHRS, CDR2 YFSETQ. V gave up 4 bases and J gave up 4 bases, with 14 bases separating them. The CDR3 protein is CASSNSGLGNEKLFF. CDR3 coding DNA: TGCGCCAGCAGCAATTCAGGGCTCGGTAATGAAAAACTGTTTTTT. The full variable domain, completed using reference TRBV5-1 and TRBJ1-4, is KAGVTQTPRYLIKTRGQQVTLSCSPISGHRSVSWYQQTPGQGLQFLFEYFSETQRNKGNFPGRFSGRQFSNSRSEMNVSTLELGDSALYLCASSNSGLGNEKLFFGSGTQLSVL.

The chain employs TRBV10-3 and TRBJ1-2; D not certain. V was clipped by 4 bases and J by 4 bases, with 7 bases between them. CDR3 length: 12 residues. CDR1 and CDR2 from the germline V gene are ENHRY and SYGVKD. The CDR3 region has the DNA TGTGCCATCAGTGCCGGGAGCTATGGCTACACCTTC. Protein product: CAISAGSYGYTF.

This sequence joins TRBV9 and TRBJ1-1, with a weak D call TRBD1 (6 bases). The CDR3 runs 15 residues. Germline V lookup: CDR1 SGDLS, CDR2 YYNGEE. Trimming removed 4 bases from V and 4 bases from J, with 17 bases in between. In DNA, the CDR3 is TGTGCCAGCAGCCTCTCGTCGGGGGGCGGCACTGAAGCTTTCTTT. Its translation is CASSLSSGGGTEAFF.

V gene TRBV5-1 combines with J gene TRBJ2-3; D unresolved. Deletions cut 0 bases from V and 4 bases from J, with 9 bases between. The germline CDR1 and CDR2 sequences are SGHRS and YFSETQ. The CDR3 runs 14 residues. The CDR3 is CASSLGDSADTQYF. In nucleotides, the CDR3 is TGCGCCAGCAGCTTGGGCGACTCAGCAGATACGCAGTATTTT.

The V call is TRBV5-1, the J call TRBJ1-2; no clear D. Trimming removed 3 bases at V and 2 bases at J, with 11 bases between. CDR3 size: 14 residues. Germline-derived CDR1 and CDR2 are SGHRS and YFSETQ. The CDR3 coding sequence is TGCGCCAGCAGCTCAAGCGGCGGAAACTATGGCTACACCTTC. It specifies CASSSSGGNYGYTF.

V is TRBV6-1 and J is TRBJ1-1; weak D call: TRBD1 (5 bases). Germline V CDR1 and CDR2: MNHNS, SASEGT. The CDR3 contains 14 residues. Trimming left V 6 bases short and J 1 base short, with 12 bases between. CDR3 protein: CASRGGTGNTEAFF. The DNA for the CDR3 is TGTGCCAGCAGGGGAGGGACGGGGAACACTGAAGCTTTCTTT.

This clone was counted a single time. The chain has TRBV6-5 and TRBJ1-5; maybe TRBD1 (5 bases). This CDR3 comprises 14 residues. Between the trimmed V and J ends, which lost 1 base and 6 bases, there was a span of 10 bases. CDR1 MNHEY and CDR2 SVGAGI come from the germline V gene. The CDR3 DNA reads TGTGCCAGCAGTTACTTGGGGGGTACTCAGCCCCAGCATTTT. Amino acid sequence: CASSYLGGTQPQHF.

The chain joins TRBV2 to TRBJ1-5, with TRBD1 matching over 8 bases. V shed 6 bases and J 1 base; nucleotides not matched to a gene: 11. CDR3 length: 17 residues. CDR1 is SNHLY and CDR2 is FYNNEI in the germline V gene. The CDR3 loop reads CASRDSPTGGSNQPQHF. The CDR3 DNA sequence: TGTGCCAGCAGGGACTCTCCAACAGGGGGAAGCAATCAGCCCCAGCATTTT.

The chain is built from TRBV28 and TRBJ1-4; tentative D call: TRBD1 (6 bases). Trimming took 4 bases from V and 5 from J, leaving 11 bases between them. This CDR3 is 14 amino acids long. The germline CDR1 and CDR2 sequences are MDHEN and SYDVKM. CDR3 in DNA: TGTGCCAGCAGTTATGCCGGGACAAATGAAAAACTGTTTTTT. Translation: CASSYAGTNEKLFF.

This clone was detected only once. The chain links TRBV6-5 to TRBJ2-7; possible D gene TRBD2, 6 bases. V gave up 5 bases and J gave up 0 bases, with 11 bases separating them. Germline assignment: CDR1 MNHEY and CDR2 SVGAGI. CDR3 length: 14 amino acids. The CDR3 sequence is CASSRDGSSYEQYF. The CDR3 bases are TGTGCCAGCAGTAGAGACGGGAGCTCCTACGAGCAGTACTTC.

This clone has a handful of counts. The genes are TRBV2 and TRBJ2-5; D is perhaps TRBD2 (5 bases). The CDR3 totals 13 residues. Trimming cost V 3 bases and J 6 bases, with 11 bases left between them. Germline loops: CDR1 SNHLY, CDR2 FYNNEI. This chain's CDR3 is CASSDGLGKTQYF. The CDR3 DNA follows: TGTGCCAGCAGTGATGGACTCGGGAAGACCCAGTACTTC.

The chain is built from TRBV30 and TRBJ2-5, with 7 bases aligning to TRBD2. The J call may be mistaken, given a closer DNA end match to TRBJ2-7. The CDR3 contains 13 residues. Germline CDR1 reads GTSNPN; CDR2 reads SVGIG (reference sequence). The CDR3 DNA is TGTGCCTGGAGTGCGCGGGAGCAGATCGAGCAGTACTTC. Translating gives CAWSAREQIEQYF.

The rearrangement uses TRBV6-5 and TRBJ1-2, with D perhaps TRBD1 (5 bases). This CDR3 contains 13 residues. V lost 6 bases and J 5 bases, leaving 13 bases between the germline ends. The germline gives CDR1 MNHEY, CDR2 SVGAGI. The CDR3 here is CASRVDRQYGYTF. As DNA, the CDR3 is TGTGCCAGCAGGGTAGACAGACAATATGGCTACACCTTC.

The rearrangement uses TRBV6-4 and TRBJ2-5, with a tentative D call TRBD2 (5 bases). Germline V CDR1 and CDR2: MRHNA, SNTAGT. With 6 bases removed from V and 4 bases from J, the gap between germline ends came to 9 bases. The CDR3 consists of 12 residues. CDR3: CASRHEGETQYF. Here the CDR3 DNA reads TGTGCCAGCAGACACGAGGGAGAGACCCAGTACTTC.

The genes are TRBV29-1 and TRBJ1-2; the match to TRBD1 covers 8 bases. V lost 7 bases and J lost 0; bases outside the gene matches: 4. CDR3 length: 13 residues. Germline-derived CDR1 and CDR2 are SQVTM and ANQGSEA. CDR3 in amino acids: CSAGDRSNYGYTF. CDR3 nucleotides: TGCAGCGCAGGGGACAGGTCTAACTATGGCTACACCTTC.

The chain combines TRBV14 with TRBJ2-1, with a possible D match to TRBD1 (6 bases). The ends were cut back, 4 bases at V and 8 bases at J, with 9 bases in the middle. This CDR3 is built from 12 residues. CDR1 is SGHDN, CDR2 FVKESK, per germline. The CDR3 spells CASSPQGYEQFF. CDR3 DNA sequence: TGTGCCAGCAGCCCCCAGGGGTATGAGCAGTTCTTC.